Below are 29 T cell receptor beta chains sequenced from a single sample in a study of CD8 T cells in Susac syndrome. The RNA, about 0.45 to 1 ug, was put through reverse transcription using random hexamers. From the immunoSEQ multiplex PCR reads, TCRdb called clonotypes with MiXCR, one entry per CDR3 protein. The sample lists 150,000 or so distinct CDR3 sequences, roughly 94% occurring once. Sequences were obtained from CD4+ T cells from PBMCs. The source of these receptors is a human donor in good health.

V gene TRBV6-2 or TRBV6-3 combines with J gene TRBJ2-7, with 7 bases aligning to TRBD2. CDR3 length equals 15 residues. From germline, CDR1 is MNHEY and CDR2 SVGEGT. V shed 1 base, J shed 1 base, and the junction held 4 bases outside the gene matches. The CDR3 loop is CASSYFAGASYEQYF. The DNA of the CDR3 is TGTGCCAGCAGTTACTTTGCGGGAGCATCCTACGAGCAGTACTTC.

CDR3 residues: CASSRTSGSESYEQYF. The CDR3 coding sequence is TGCGCCAGCAGCCGGACTAGCGGGAGCGAATCCTACGAGCAGTACTTC. The chain employs TRBV4-1 and TRBJ2-7, with TRBD2 matching over 13 bases. The CDR3 is 16 residues long. Germline lookup yields CDR1 MGHRA and CDR2 YSYEKL. Unmatched junction bases numbered 4, after V lost 4 bases and J lost 1 base.

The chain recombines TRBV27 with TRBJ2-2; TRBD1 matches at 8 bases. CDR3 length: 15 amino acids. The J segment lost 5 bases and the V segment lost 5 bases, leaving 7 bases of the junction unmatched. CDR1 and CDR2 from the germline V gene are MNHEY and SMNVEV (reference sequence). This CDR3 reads CASSEQGVTTGELFF. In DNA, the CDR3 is TGTGCCAGCAGTGAACAGGGGGTTACGACCGGGGAGCTGTTTTTT.

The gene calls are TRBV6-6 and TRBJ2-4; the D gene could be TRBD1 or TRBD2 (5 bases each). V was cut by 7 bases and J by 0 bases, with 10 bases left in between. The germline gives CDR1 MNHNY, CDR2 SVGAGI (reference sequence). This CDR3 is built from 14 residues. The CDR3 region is CASTFGTAKNIQYF. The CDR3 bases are TGTGCCAGCACTTTCGGGACAGCCAAAAACATTCAGTACTTC.

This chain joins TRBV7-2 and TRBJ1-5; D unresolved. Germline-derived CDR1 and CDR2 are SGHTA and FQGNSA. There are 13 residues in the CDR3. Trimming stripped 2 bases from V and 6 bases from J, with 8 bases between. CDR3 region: CASSLTRGQPQHF. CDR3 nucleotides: TGTGCCAGCAGCTTAACACGAGGTCAGCCCCAGCATTTT. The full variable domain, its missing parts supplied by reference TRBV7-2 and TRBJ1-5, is GAGVSQSPSNKVTEKGKDVELRCDPISGHTALYWYRQSLGQGLEFLIYFQGNSAPDKSGLPSDRFSAERTGGSVSTLTIQRTQQEDSAVYLCASSLTRGQPQHFGDGTRLSIL.

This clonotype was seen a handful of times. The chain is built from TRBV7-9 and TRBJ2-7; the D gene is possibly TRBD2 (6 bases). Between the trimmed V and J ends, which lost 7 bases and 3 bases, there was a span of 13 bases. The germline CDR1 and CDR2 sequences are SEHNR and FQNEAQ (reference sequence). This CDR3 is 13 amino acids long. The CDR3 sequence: CASTASASYEQYF. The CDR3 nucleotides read TGTGCCAGCACCGCTAGCGCCAGCTACGAGCAGTACTTC.

The CDR3 sequence is CSARVGGWTGELFF. CDR3 nucleotide sequence: TGCAGTGCTAGAGTTGGGGGTTGGACCGGGGAGCTGTTTTTT. V usage is TRBV20-1 and J usage is TRBJ2-2; D is possibly TRBD1 or TRBD2 (5 bases each). Germline V lookup: CDR1 DFQATT, CDR2 SNEGSKA (reference sequence). V lost 1 base, J lost 5 bases, and 11 bases lay in between. CDR3 length: 14 residues.

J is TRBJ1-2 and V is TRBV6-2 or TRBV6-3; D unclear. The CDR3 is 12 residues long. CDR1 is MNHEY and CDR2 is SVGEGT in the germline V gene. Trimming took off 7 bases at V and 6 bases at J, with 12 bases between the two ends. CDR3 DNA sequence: TGTGCCAGCACCACGGGAGGGAATGGCTACACCTTC. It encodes CASTTGGNGYTF.

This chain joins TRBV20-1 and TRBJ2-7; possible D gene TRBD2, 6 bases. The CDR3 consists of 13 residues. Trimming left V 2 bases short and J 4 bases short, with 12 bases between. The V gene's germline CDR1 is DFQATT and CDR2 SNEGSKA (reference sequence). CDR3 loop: CSARSWGEYEQYF. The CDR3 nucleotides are TGCAGTGCTAGAAGTTGGGGGGAATACGAGCAGTACTTC.

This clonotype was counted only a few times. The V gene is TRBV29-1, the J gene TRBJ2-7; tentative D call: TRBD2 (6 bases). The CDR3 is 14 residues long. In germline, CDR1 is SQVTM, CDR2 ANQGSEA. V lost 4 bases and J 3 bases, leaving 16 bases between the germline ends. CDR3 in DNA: TGCAGCGTTGCGATGCGGGACGGGTTCTACGAGCAGTACTTC. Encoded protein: CSVAMRDGFYEQYF.

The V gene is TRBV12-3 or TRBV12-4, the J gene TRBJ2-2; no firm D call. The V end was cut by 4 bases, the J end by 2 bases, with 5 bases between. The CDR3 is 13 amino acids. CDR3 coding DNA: TGTGCCAGCAGTTCTACTAACACCGGGGAGCTGTTTTTT. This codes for CASSSTNTGELFF.

Here the CDR3 reads CAISGGQEYNEQFF. In DNA form, the CDR3 reads TGTGCCATCAGTGGGGGACAGGAGTACAATGAGCAGTTCTTC. The chain is built from TRBV10-3 and TRBJ2-1, with 8 bases identical to TRBD1. Germline assignment: CDR1 ENHRY and CDR2 SYGVKD. J lost 4 bases, V lost 4 bases, and 3 bases had no gene match. The CDR3 is made up of 14 amino acids.

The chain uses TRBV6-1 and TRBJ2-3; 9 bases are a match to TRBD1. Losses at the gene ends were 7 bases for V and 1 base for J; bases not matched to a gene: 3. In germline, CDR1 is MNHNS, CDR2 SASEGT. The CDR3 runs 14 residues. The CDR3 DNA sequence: TGTGCCAGCATCCGGACAGGGGGCACAGATACGCAGTATTTT. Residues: CASIRTGGTDTQYF.

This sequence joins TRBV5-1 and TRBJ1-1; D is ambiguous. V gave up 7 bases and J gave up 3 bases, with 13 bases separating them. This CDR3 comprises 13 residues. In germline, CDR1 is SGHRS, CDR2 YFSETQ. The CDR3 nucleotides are TGCGCCAGCCGACTGTGGGGAGACACTGAAGCTTTCTTT. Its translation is CASRLWGDTEAFF. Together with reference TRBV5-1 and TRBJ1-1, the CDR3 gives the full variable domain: KAGVTQTPRYLIKTRGQQVTLSCSPISGHRSVSWYQQTPGQGLQFLFEYFSETQRNKGNFPGRFSGRQFSNSRSEMNVSTLELGDSALYLCASRLWGDTEAFFGQGTRLTVV.

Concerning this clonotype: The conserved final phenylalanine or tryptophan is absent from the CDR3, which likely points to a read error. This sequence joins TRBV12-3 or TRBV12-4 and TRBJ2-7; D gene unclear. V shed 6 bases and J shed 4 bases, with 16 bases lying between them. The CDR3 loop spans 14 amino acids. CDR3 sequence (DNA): TGTGCCAGCAGCCTCAGACGCGGATTTTACGAGCAGTACTAC. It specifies CASSLRRGFYEQYY.

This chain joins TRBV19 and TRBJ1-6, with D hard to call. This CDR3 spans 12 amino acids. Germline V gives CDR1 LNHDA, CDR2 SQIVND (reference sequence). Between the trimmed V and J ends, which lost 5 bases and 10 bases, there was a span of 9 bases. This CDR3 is CASSPSESPLHF. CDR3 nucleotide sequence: TGTGCCAGTAGTCCCTCCGAATCACCCCTCCACTTT.

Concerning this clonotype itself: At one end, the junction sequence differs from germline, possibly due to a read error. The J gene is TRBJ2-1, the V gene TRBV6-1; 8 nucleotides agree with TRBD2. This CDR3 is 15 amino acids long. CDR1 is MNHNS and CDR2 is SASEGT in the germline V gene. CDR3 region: CAGRAGGVTYNEQFF. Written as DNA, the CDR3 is TGTGCCGGCAGGGCGGGGGGTGTAACCTACAATGAGCAGTTCTTC.

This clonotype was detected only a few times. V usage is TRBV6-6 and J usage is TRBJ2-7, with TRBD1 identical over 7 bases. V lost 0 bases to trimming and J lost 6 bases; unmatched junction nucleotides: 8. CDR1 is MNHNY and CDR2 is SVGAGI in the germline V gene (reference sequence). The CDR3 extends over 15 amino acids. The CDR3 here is CASSYSKGQNAEQYF. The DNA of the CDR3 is TGTGCCAGCAGTTACTCGAAGGGACAGAACGCCGAGCAGTACTTC.

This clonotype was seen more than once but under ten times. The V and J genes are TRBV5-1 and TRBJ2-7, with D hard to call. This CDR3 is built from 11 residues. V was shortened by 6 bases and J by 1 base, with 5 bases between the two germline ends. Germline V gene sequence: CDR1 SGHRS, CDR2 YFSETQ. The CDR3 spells CASTLSYEQYF. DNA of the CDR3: TGCGCCAGCACCCTTTCCTACGAGCAGTACTTC.

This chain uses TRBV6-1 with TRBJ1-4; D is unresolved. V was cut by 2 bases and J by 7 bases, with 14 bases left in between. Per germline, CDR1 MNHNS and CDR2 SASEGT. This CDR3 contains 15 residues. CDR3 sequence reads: CASSESTSLSEKLFF. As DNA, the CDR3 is TGTGCCAGCAGTGAATCTACCAGCTTGAGTGAAAAACTGTTTTTT.

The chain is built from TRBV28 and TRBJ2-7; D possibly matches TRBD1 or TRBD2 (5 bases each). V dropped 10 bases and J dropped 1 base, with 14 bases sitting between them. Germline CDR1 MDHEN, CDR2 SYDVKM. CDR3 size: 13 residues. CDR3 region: CATTRGRSYEQYF. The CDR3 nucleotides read TGTGCCACCACCCGGGGACGGTCCTACGAGCAGTACTTC.

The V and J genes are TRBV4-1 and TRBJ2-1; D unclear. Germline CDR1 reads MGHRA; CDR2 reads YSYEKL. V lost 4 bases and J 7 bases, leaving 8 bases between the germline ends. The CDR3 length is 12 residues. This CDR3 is CASSLPRNEQFF. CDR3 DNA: TGCGCCAGCAGCCTTCCTCGGAATGAGCAGTTCTTC.

The CDR3 is CASSGRGLGKSEAFF. The CDR3 coding sequence is TGTGCCAGCAGTGGAAGGGGGCTTGGGAAGAGTGAAGCTTTCTTT. This chain joins TRBV25-1 and TRBJ1-1; 7 bases are shared with TRBD1. After removal of 4 bases from V and 7 bases from J, the junction contained 12 bases not matched to a gene. The germline gives CDR1 MGHDK, CDR2 SYGVNS. CDR3 length: 15 residues.

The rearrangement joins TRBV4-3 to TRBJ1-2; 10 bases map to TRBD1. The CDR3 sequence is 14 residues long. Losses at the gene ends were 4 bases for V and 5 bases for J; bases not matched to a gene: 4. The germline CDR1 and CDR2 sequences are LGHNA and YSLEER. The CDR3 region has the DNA TGCGCCAGCAGCCCGACAGGGGGCGGGTATGGCTACACCTTC. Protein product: CASSPTGGGYGYTF.

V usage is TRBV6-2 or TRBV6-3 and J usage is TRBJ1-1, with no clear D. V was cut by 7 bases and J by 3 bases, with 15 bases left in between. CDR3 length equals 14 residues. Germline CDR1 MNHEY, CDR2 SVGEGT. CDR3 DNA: TGTGCCAGCATCTCCGTTGGGTCGGACACTGAAGCTTTCTTT. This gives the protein CASISVGSDTEAFF.

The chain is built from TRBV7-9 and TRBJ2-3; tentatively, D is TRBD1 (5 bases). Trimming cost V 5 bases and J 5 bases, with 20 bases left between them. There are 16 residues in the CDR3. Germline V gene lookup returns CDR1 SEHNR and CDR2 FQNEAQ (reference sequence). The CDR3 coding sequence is TGTGCCAGCAGCGGTCGCAGGGTGCCGTATATAGATACGCAGTATTTT. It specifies CASSGRRVPYIDTQYF. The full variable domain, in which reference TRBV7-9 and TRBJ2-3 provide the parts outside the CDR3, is DTGVSQNPRHKITKRGQNVTFRCDPISEHNRLYWYRQTLGQGPEFLTYFQNEAQLEKSRLLSDRFSAERPKGSFSTLEIQRTEQGDSAMYLCASSGRRVPYIDTQYFGPGTRLTVL.

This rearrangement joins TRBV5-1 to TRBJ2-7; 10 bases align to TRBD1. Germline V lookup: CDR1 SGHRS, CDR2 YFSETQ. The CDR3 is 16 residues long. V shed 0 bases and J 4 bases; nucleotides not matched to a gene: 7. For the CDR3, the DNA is TGCGCCAGCAGCTTGGCCGCGGACAGGGGGTCATACGAGCAGTACTTC. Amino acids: CASSLAADRGSYEQYF.

The CDR3 is CASSADRAGGYTF. CDR3 nucleotides: TGTGCCAGCAGCGCGGACAGGGCGGGCGGCTACACCTTC. The chain combines TRBV7-9 with TRBJ1-2, with 8 bases matching TRBD1. Germline CDR1 is SEHNR and CDR2 is FQNEAQ (reference sequence). Trimming cost V 5 bases and J 8 bases; bases outside gene matches: 7. The CDR3 is 13 residues long.

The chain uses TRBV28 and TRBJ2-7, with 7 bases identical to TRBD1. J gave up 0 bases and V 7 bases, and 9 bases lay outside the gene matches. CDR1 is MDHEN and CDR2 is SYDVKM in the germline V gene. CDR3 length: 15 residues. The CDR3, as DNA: TGTGCCAGCATTGACGGACAGGCTAGCTCCTACGAGCAGTACTTC. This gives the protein CASIDGQASSYEQYF.